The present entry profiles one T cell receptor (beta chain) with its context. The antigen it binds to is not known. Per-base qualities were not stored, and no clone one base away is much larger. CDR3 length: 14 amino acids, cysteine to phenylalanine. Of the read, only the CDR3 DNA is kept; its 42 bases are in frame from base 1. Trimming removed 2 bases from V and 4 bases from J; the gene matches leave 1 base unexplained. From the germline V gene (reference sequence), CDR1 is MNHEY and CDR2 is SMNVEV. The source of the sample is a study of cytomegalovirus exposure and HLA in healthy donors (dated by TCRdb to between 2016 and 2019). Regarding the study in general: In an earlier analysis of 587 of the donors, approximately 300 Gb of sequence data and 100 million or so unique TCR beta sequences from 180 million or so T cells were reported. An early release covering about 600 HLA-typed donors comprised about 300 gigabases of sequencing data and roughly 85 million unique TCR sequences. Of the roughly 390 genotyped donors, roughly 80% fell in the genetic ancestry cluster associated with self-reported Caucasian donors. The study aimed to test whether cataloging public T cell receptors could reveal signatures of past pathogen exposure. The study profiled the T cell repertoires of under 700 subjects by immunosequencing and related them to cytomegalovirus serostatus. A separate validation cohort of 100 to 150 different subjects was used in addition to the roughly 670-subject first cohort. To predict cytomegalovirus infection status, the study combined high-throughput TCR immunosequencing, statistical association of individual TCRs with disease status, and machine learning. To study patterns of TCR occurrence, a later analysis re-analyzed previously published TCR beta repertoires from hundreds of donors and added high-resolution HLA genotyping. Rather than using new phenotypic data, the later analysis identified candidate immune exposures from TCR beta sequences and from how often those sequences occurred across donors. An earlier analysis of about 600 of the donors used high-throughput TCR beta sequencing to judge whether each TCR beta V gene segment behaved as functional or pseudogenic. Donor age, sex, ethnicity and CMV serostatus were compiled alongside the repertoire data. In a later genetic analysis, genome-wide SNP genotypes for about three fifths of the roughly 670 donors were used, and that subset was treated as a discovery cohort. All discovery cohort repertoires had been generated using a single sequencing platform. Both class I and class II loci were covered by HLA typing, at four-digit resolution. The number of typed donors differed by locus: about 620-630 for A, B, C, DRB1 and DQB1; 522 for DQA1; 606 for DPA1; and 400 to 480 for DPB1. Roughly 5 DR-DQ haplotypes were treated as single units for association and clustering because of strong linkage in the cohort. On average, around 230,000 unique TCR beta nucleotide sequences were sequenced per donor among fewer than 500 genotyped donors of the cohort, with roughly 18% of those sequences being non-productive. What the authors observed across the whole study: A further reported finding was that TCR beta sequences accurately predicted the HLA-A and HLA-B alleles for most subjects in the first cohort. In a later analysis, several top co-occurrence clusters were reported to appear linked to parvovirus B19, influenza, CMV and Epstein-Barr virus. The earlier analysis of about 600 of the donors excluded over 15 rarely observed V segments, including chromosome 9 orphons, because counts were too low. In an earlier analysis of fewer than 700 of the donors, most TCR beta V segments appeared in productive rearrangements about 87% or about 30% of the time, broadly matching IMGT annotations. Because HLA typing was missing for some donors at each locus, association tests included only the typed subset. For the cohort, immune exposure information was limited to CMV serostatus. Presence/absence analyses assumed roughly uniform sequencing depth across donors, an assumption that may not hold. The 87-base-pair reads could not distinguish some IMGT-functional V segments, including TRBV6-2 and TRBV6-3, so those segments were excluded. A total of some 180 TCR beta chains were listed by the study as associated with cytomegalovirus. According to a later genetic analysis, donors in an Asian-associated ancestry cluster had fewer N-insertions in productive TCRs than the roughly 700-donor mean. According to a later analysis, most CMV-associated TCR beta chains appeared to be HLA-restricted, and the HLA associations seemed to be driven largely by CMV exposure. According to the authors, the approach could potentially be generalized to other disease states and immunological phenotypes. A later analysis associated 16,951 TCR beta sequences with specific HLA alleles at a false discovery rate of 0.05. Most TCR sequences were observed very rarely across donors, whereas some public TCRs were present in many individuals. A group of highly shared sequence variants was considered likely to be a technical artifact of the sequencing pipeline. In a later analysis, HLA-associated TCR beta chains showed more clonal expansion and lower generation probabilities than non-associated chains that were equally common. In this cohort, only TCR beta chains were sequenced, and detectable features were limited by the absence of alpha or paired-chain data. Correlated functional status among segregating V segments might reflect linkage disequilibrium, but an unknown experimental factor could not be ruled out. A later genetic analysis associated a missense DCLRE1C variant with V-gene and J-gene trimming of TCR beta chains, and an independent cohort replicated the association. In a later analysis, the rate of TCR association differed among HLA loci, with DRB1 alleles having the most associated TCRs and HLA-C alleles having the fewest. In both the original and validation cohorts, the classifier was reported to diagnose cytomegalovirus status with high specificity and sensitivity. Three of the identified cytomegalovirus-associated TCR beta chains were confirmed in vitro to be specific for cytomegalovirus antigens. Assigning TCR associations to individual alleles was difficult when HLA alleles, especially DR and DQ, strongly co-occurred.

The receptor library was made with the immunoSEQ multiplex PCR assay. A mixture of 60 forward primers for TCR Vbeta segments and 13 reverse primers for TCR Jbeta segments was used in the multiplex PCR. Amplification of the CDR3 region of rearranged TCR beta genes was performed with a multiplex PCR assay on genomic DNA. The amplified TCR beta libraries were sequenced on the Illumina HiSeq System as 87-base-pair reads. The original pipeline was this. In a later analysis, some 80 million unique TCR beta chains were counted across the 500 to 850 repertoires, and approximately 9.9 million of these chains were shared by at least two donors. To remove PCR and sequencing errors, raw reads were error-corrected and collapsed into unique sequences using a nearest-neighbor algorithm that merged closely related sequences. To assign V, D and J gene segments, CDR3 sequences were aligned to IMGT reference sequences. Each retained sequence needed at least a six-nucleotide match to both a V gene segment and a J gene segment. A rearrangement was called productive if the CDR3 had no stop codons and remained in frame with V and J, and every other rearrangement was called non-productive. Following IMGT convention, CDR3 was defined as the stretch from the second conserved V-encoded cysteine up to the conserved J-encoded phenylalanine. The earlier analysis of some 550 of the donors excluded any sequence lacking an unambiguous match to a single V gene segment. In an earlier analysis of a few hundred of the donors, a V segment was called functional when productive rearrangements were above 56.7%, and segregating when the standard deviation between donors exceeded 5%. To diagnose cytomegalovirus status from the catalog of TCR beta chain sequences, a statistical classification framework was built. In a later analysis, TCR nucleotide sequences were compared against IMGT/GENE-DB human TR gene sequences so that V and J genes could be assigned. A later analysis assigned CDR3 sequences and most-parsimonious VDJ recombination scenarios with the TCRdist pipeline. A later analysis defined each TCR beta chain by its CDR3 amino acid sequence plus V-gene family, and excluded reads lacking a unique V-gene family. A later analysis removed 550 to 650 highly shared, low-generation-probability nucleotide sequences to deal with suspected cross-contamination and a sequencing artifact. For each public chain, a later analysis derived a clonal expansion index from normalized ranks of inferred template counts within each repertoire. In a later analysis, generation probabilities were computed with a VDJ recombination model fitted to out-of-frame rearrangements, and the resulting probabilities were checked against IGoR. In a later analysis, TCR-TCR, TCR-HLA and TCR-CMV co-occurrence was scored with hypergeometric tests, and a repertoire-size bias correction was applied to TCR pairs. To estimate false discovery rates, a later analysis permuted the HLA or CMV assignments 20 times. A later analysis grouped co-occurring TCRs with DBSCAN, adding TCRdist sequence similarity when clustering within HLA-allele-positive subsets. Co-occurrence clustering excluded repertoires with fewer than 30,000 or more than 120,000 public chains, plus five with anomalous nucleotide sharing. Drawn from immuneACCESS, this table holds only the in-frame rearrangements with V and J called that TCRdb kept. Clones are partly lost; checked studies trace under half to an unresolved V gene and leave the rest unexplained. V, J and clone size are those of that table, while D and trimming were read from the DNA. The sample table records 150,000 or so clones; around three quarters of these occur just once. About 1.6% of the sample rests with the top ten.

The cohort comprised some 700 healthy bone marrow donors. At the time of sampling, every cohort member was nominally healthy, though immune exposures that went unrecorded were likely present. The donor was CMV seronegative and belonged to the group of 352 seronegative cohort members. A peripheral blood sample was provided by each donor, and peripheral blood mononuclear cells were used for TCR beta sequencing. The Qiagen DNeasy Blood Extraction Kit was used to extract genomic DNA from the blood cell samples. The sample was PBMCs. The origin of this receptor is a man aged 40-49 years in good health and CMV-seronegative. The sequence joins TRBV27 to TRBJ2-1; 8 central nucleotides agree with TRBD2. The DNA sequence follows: TGTGCCAGCAGTTTACGGGGGGGATACAATGAGCAGTTCTTC. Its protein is CASSLRGGYNEQFF.